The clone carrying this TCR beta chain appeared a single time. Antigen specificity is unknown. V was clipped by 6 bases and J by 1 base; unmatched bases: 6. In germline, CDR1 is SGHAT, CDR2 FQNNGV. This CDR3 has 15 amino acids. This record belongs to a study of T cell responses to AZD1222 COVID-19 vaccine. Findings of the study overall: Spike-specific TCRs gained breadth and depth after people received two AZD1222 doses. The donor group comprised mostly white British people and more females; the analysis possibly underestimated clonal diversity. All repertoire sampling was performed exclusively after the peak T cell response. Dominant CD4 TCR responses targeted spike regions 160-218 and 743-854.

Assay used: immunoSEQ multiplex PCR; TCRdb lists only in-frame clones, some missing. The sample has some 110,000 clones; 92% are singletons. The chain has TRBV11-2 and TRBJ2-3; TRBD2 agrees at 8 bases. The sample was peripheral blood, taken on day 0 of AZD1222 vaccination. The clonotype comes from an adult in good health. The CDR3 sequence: CASSSSGGRTDTQYF. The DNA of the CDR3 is TGTGCCAGCAGTTCCAGCGGGGGCCGCACAGATACGCAGTATTTT. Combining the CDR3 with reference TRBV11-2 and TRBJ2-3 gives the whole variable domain EAGVAQSPRYKIIEKRQSVAFWCNPISGHATLYWYQQILGQGPKLLIQFQNNGVVDDSQLPKDRFSAERLKGVDSTLKIQPAKLEDSAVYLCASSSSGGRTDTQYFGPGTRLTVL.